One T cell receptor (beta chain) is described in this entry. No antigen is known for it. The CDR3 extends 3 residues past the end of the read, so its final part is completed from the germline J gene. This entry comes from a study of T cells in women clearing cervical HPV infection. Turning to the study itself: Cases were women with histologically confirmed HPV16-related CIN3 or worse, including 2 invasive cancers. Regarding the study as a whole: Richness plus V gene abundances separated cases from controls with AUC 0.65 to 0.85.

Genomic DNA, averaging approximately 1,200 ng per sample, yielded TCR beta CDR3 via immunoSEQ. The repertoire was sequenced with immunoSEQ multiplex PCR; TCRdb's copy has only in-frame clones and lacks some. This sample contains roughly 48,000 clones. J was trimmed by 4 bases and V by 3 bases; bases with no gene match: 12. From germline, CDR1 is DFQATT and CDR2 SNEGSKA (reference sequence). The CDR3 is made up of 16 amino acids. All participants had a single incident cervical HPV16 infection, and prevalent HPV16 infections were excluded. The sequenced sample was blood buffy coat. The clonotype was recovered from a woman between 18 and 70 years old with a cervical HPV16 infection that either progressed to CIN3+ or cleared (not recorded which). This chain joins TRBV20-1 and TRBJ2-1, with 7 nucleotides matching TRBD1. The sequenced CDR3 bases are TGCAGTGCTAGGATAGGCCAGGGGGTAAGGTACAATGAG. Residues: CSARIGQGVRYNE. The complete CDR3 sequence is CSARIGQGVRYNEQFF.